This T cell receptor beta chain is from a study of CD8 T cells in Susac syndrome. This clonotype was seen more than once but under ten times. CD8+ and CD4+ T cells from blood underwent TCR beta sequencing, which was carried out in a high-throughput format. Included as multiple sclerosis controls were treatment-naive patients who had stable or active relapsing-remitting disease. Negative magnetic isolation gave CD8+ and CD4+ cells; FACS enriched CD8+ TEMRA. Reverse transcription of about 0.5 to 1 ug RNA used random hexamers. immunoSEQ multiplex PCR amplified TCR beta CDR3 across 54 Vbeta, 13 Jbeta. A single record per CDR3 protein comes from TCRdb applying MiXCR to the immunoSEQ multiplex PCR reads. The top ten clones hold 0.093% of a sample with over 150,000 distinct CDR3 sequences, about 95% of them seen once. V trimming: 8 bases; J trimming: 6 bases; junction bases outside the gene matches: 14. This CDR3 is 15 amino acids long. CDR1 is MNHNS and CDR2 is SASEGT in the germline V gene.

Material for sequencing was CD4+ T cells from PBMCs. The J gene is TRBJ2-5, the V gene TRBV6-1, with 8 bases fitting TRBD1. The receptor comes from a human donor with multiple sclerosis. The CDR3 loop is CASEKGPDREKTQYF. The CDR3 DNA sequence: TGTGCCAGCGAGAAAGGGCCGGACAGGGAAAAGACCCAGTACTTC.